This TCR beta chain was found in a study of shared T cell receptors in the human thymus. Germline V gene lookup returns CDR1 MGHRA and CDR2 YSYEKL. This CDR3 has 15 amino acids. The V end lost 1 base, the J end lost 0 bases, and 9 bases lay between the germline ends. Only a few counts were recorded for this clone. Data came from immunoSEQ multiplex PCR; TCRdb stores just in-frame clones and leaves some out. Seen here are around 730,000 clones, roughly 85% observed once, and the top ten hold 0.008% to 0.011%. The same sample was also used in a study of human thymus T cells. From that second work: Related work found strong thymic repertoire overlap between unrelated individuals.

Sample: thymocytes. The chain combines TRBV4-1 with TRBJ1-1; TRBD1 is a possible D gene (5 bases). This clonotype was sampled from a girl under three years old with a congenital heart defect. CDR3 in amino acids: CASSQGRQMNTEAFF. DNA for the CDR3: TGCGCCAGCAGCCAAGGCCGACAGATGAACACTGAAGCTTTCTTT.